The 30 T cell receptor beta chains below all came from one sample that was sequenced in a study of T cells in Graves' hyperthyroidism and ophthalmopathy. RNA transcripts served as the template for amplifying TCR beta CDR3 regions. Using the HTBI primer set, a first-round RT-PCR was run on the TCR CDR3. TCRdb re-analysed the multiplex PCR reads in MiXCR, keeping a single row per CDR3 protein. The table has 600,000 to 700,000 distinct CDR3 sequences, just under 45% seen once. The sequencing input was peripheral blood or thyroid tissue (not recorded which). All receptors come from an adult man with Graves' disease, either hyperthyroidism or ophthalmopathy (not recorded which).

This clonotype was detected only a few times. The chain carries TRBV11-2 and TRBJ2-7; 7 bases align to TRBD1. After removal of 5 bases from V and 2 bases from J, the junction contained 9 bases not matched to a gene. Germline CDR1 and CDR2: SGHAT and FQNNGV. This CDR3 is 15 amino acids long. The CDR3 loop reads CASSLRGLGAYEQYF. CDR3 DNA sequence: TGTGCCAGCAGCCTCAGGGGGTTGGGAGCCTACGAGCAGTACTTC.

In regard to this clonotype: This may be a read error, as it is one base from a much larger clone. V usage is TRBV11-2 and J usage is TRBJ1-5, with D unclear. The ends were cut back, 0 bases at V and 0 bases at J, with 3 bases in the middle. The CDR3 totals 14 residues. In germline, CDR1 is SGHAT, CDR2 FQNNGV. CDR3 nucleotides: TGTGCCAGCAGCTTAGAAATTAGCAATCAGCCCCAGCATTTT. It yields the protein CASSLEISNQPQHF.

This clonotype occurred a few times. The rearrangement links TRBV6-1 to TRBJ1-4, with a possible D match to TRBD1 (6 bases). Germline V CDR1 and CDR2: MNHNS, SASEGT. V dropped 7 bases and J dropped 7 bases, with 13 bases sitting between them. This CDR3 region has 13 residues. The CDR3 protein is CASTLGAGEKLFF. The DNA for the CDR3 is TGTGCCAGCACACTGGGGGCCGGTGAAAAACTGTTTTTT.

This chain joins TRBV12-3 or TRBV12-4 and TRBJ2-5, with 12 bases matching TRBD1. CDR3 length: 16 amino acids. With 1 base clipped from V and 5 bases from J, the junction kept 5 bases outside the gene matches. The CDR3 spells CASSLGWGQGAETQYF. In nucleotides, the CDR3 is TGTGCCAGCAGTTTAGGCTGGGGACAGGGGGCTGAGACCCAGTACTTC.

This clonotype was observed a handful of times. This chain joins TRBV20-1 and TRBJ1-5; D gene uncertain. The germline V gene encodes CDR1 DFQATT and CDR2 SNEGSKA (reference sequence). V lost 1 base, J lost 4 bases, and 8 bases lay in between. The CDR3 spans 13 residues. CDR3 nucleotide sequence: TGCAGTGCTAGAGTCACCGCTAATCAGCCCCAGCATTTT. Translating it yields CSARVTANQPQHF.

Of note for this clonotype: One end of the junction fails to match germline, which may point to a read error. The CDR3 region is CASSFGQEKYEQYF. The CDR3 nucleotides are TGTGCCAGCAGCTTCGGACAGGAGAAGTACGAGCAGTACTTC. The chain employs TRBV5-1 and TRBJ2-7; 7 bases agree with TRBD1. The germline gives CDR1 SGHRS, CDR2 YFSETQ. The CDR3 runs 14 residues.

This clonotype was seen many times. The genes are TRBV15 and TRBJ2-2; perhaps TRBD1 as D (6 bases). The CDR3 consists of 18 residues. Germline V CDR1 and CDR2: LNHNV, YYDKDF (reference sequence). Trimming shortened V by 0 bases and J by 3 bases, and 17 bases separated the two germline ends. The CDR3 DNA reads TGTGCCACCAGCAGAGATGATCCCAGGGGTCTTTACACCGGGGAGCTGTTTTTT. Its translation is CATSRDDPRGLYTGELFF. The full variable domain, with the rest looked up from reference TRBV15 and TRBJ2-2, is DAMVIQNPRYQVTQFGKPVTLSCSQTLNHNVMYWYQQKSSQAPKLLFHYYDKDFNNEADTPDNFQSRRPNTSFCFLDIRSPGLGDTAMYLCATSRDDPRGLYTGELFFGEGSRLTVL.

The chain carries TRBV25-1 and TRBJ1-6; TRBD1 agrees at 12 bases. Germline-derived CDR1 and CDR2 are MGHDK and SYGVNS. The CDR3 consists of 17 residues. Losses at the gene ends were 6 bases for V and 13 bases for J; bases not matched to a gene: 16. The CDR3 region is CASSQDLTGQGAHPLHF. In DNA form, the CDR3 reads TGTGCCAGCAGCCAAGATCTCACGGGACAGGGGGCCCACCCCCTCCACTTT. The full variable domain, in which reference TRBV25-1 and TRBJ1-6 provide the parts outside the CDR3, is EADIYQTPRYLVIGTGKKITLECSQTMGHDKMYWYQQDPGMELHLIHYSYGVNSTEKGDLSSESTVSRIRTEHFPLTLESARPSHTSQYLCASSQDLTGQGAHPLHFGNGTRLTVT.

The CDR3 spells CASSRGLAGANEQFF. CDR3 sequence (DNA): TGTGCCAGCAGCCGCGGACTAGCGGGAGCCAATGAGCAGTTCTTC. The chain carries TRBV7-8 and TRBJ2-1; 13 positions agree with TRBD2. J gave up 6 bases and V 5 bases, and 4 bases lay outside the gene matches. Germline CDR1 is SGHVS and CDR2 is FQNEAQ. This CDR3 spans 15 amino acids.

In this sample, this clonotype turned up many times. V is TRBV24-1 and J is TRBJ1-5, with D unresolved. CDR1 is KGHDR and CDR2 is SFDVKD in the germline V gene. The CDR3 spans 15 residues. V was trimmed by 4 bases and J by 3 bases, leaving 12 bases between them. The CDR3 DNA is TGTGCCACCAGTGAAATGACCAGAAACAATCAGCCCCAGCATTTT. Protein sequence: CATSEMTRNNQPQHF.

CDR3 loop: CASSLTAAGLGNQPQHF. DNA of the CDR3: TGTGCCAGCAGCTTAACCGCAGCGGGGCTAGGCAATCAGCCCCAGCATTTT. V and J are TRBV7-9 and TRBJ1-5, with a possible D match to TRBD1 (5 bases). Trimming pared 2 bases from V and 2 bases from J, leaving 16 bases between. The CDR3 has 17 residues. Germline CDR1 SEHNR, CDR2 FQNEAQ (reference sequence).

This clonotype was picked up one time. The chain is built from TRBV15 and TRBJ1-4, with 9 bases that match TRBD1. Losses at the gene ends were 0 bases for V and 6 bases for J; bases not matched to a gene: 5. This CDR3 has 16 residues. CDR1 LNHNV and CDR2 YYDKDF come from the germline V gene (reference sequence). The CDR3 sequence: CATSRDLGTGYEKLFF. The CDR3 DNA sequence: TGTGCCACCAGCAGAGATCTCGGGACAGGGTATGAAAAACTGTTTTTT.

V and J are TRBV25-1 and TRBJ1-1; D is uncertain. V lost 4 bases, J lost 1 base, and 13 bases lay in between. The CDR3 totals 15 residues. The germline gives CDR1 MGHDK, CDR2 SYGVNS. CDR3 loop: CASSARDVRNTEAFF. As DNA, the CDR3 is TGTGCCAGCAGTGCTAGAGATGTAAGGAACACTGAAGCTTTCTTT.

This clonotype was recorded a few times. The V gene is TRBV15, the J gene TRBJ1-1, with TRBD1 matching 7 bases. V lost 0 bases and J lost 0; bases outside the gene matches: 7. This CDR3 is built from 17 residues. Per germline, CDR1 LNHNV and CDR2 YYDKDF (reference sequence). The CDR3 spells CATSRDGGQSLNTEAFF. The DNA of the CDR3 is TGTGCCACCAGCAGAGACGGGGGACAGTCTTTGAACACTGAAGCTTTCTTT.

V is TRBV10-3 and J is TRBJ2-7; no definite D call. V was clipped by 10 bases and J by 1 base, with 17 bases between them. The CDR3 has 14 residues. CDR1 and CDR2 from the germline V gene are ENHRY and SYGVKD. Here the CDR3 DNA reads TGTGCCAGCAAAACGGACGGTCGGTCCTACGAGCAGTACTTC. This translates into CASKTDGRSYEQYF.

Remarks on this clonotype: Just one base apart from a much larger clone, this may be a read error. The chain links TRBV2 to TRBJ2-7; D not resolved. Trimming took 2 bases from V and 6 from J, leaving 8 bases between them. This CDR3 is built from 12 residues. Per germline, CDR1 SNHLY and CDR2 FYNNEI. CDR3 residues: CASSERRFEQYF. The CDR3, as DNA: TGTGCCAGCAGTGAAAGACGGTTCGAGCAGTACTTC.

This clonotype turned up a few times. The rearrangement joins TRBV7-9 to TRBJ1-2; D unresolved. Germline lookup yields CDR1 SEHNR and CDR2 FQNEAQ (reference sequence). This CDR3 is built from 14 residues. Between the trimmed V and J ends, which lost 4 bases and 6 bases, there was a span of 15 bases. The CDR3 DNA follows: TGTGCCAGCAGCTCCCTAGCGGGGATCCATGGCTACACCTTC. Its translation: CASSSLAGIHGYTF.

The rearrangement uses TRBV20-1 and TRBJ1-5; 9 nucleotides line up with TRBD1. V lost 7 bases to trimming and J lost 14 bases; unmatched junction nucleotides: 15. The CDR3 runs 13 residues. CDR1 and CDR2 (germline): DFQATT, SNEGSKA (reference sequence). As DNA, the CDR3 is TGCAGTGTTCTAACCGGGACAGGGATCGACGAGCATTTT. Translated: CSVLTGTGIDEHF.

The sample holds a few counts of this clonotype. The gene calls are TRBV6-1 and TRBJ1-5; D is undetermined. The CDR3 runs 12 residues. The V gene lost 7 bases and the J gene lost 1 base, with 5 bases spanning the gap. Looked up from germline, CDR1 is MNHNS and CDR2 is SASEGT. The DNA of the CDR3 is TGTGCCAGCACGTTAAGCAATCAGCCCCAGCATTTT. Its protein is CASTLSNQPQHF.

The V and J genes are TRBV19 and TRBJ1-6, with D unclear. V lost 3 bases and J lost 6, with 18 bases in between. Germline CDR1 reads LNHDA; CDR2 reads SQIVND (reference sequence). The CDR3 contains 17 residues. CDR3 nucleotides: TGTGCCAGTAGTATTCTACGGACCCCCTTTCTTAATTCACCCCTCCACTTT. This sequence encodes CASSILRTPFLNSPLHF.

In this sample, this clonotype turned up a few times. The chain links TRBV7-8 to TRBJ2-5; 7 positions agree with TRBD2. The CDR3 totals 14 residues. The germline V gene encodes CDR1 SGHVS and CDR2 FQNEAQ. The V segment lost 11 bases and the J segment 1 base; nucleotides outside the gene matches: 10. The CDR3 DNA reads TGTGCCTGGATTCCGGGAGGAGGCCAAGAGACCCAGTACTTC. As protein: CAWIPGGGQETQYF. Combining the CDR3 with reference TRBV7-8 and TRBJ2-5 gives the whole variable domain GAGVSQSPRYKVAKRGQDVALRCDPISGHVSLFWYQQALGQGPEFLTYFQNEAQLDKSGLPSDRFFAERPEGSVSTLKIQRTQQEDSAVYLCAWIPGGGQETQYFGPGTRLLVL.

This clonotype was counted a single time. A read error may explain this, as a much larger clone is one base away. This rearrangement joins TRBV2 to TRBJ1-5; tentative D call: TRBD1 (6 bases). The V gene's germline CDR1 is SNHLY and CDR2 FYNNEI. CDR3 size: 17 residues. This chain's CDR3 is CASSDGQPDLSSQPQHF. The DNA for the CDR3 is TGTGCCAGCAGTGACGGACAGCCAGACCTTAGCAGTCAGCCCCAGCATTTT. The full variable domain, in which reference TRBV2 and TRBJ1-5 provide the parts outside the CDR3, is EPEVTQTPSHQVTQMGQEVILRCVPISNHLYFYWYRQILGQKVEFLVSFYNNEISEKSEIFDDQFSVERPDGSNFTLKIRSTKLEDSAMYFCASSDGQPDLSSQPQHFGDGTRLSIL.

V usage is TRBV12-5 and J usage is TRBJ1-2; 8 bases are a match to TRBD1. In germline, CDR1 is LGHNT, CDR2 FRNRAP. The CDR3 has 14 amino acids. V shed 6 bases, J shed 6 bases, and the junction held 9 bases outside the gene matches. CDR3 DNA sequence: TGTGCTAGTGGCCGACGGGACAGGCCTGATGGCTACACCTTC. Amino acids: CASGRRDRPDGYTF.

This clonotype showed up just a few times. The chain couples TRBV12-3 or TRBV12-4 to TRBJ1-3, with 10 bases fitting TRBD1. The CDR3 contains 16 residues. Trimming at V came to 2 bases and at J to 4 bases, leaving 5 bases not matched to a gene. CDR3 sequence (DNA): TGTGCCAGCAGTTTACCTACGACAGGGGGCGGAAACACCATATATTTT. Translation: CASSLPTTGGGNTIYF.

The genes are TRBV7-9 and TRBJ1-2; no definite D call. Germline CDR1 SEHNR, CDR2 FQNEAQ (reference sequence). The CDR3 consists of 13 residues. Trimming took off 2 bases at V and 3 bases at J, with 7 bases between the two ends. This CDR3 is CASSLIPHYGYTF. The CDR3 DNA is TGTGCCAGCAGCTTAATCCCTCACTATGGCTACACCTTC.

The V call is TRBV7-9, the J call TRBJ2-7; D gene ambiguous. The CDR3 runs to 16 residues. Trimming shortened V by 6 bases and J by 1 base, and 19 bases separated the two germline ends. The germline V gene encodes CDR1 SEHNR and CDR2 FQNEAQ (reference sequence). The CDR3 loop reads CASSYSIDKISYEQYF. The CDR3 bases are TGTGCCAGCAGTTACTCCATAGACAAAATTTCCTACGAGCAGTACTTC.

This clonotype has at least ten counts. This chain links TRBV7-8 with TRBJ2-5; the D call may be TRBD1 or TRBD2 (6 bases each). Trimming pared 1 base from V and 5 bases from J, leaving 11 bases between. Germline lookup yields CDR1 SGHVS and CDR2 FQNEAQ. The CDR3 contains 14 residues. The CDR3 sequence: CASSLVGGRETQYF. For the CDR3, the DNA is TGTGCCAGCAGCTTAGTAGGGGGGAGGGAGACCCAGTACTTC.

The table lists this clonotype with a count of one. The V and J genes are TRBV7-9 and TRBJ1-1, with a tentative D call TRBD1 (6 bases). The V and J ends lost 5 bases and 11 bases respectively, with 15 bases between them. Germline lookup yields CDR1 SEHNR and CDR2 FQNEAQ (reference sequence). The CDR3 is made up of 12 amino acids. CDR3 sequence: CASSQLGAVAFF. CDR3 bases: TGTGCCAGCAGCCAGCTGGGGGCGGTGGCTTTCTTT.

In its sample, this clonotype was seen many times. The J gene is TRBJ1-1, the V gene TRBV9; D not certain. There are 13 residues in the CDR3. Germline-derived CDR1 and CDR2 are SGDLS and YYNGEE. Trimming took off 0 bases at V and 1 base at J, with 4 bases between the two ends. In DNA, the CDR3 is TGTGCCAGCAGCGTAGCTGGGAACACTGAAGCTTTCTTT. It is translated as CASSVAGNTEAFF. Full variable domain (missing parts from reference TRBV9 and TRBJ1-1): DSGVTQTPKHLITATGQRVTLRCSPRSGDLSVYWYQQSLDQGLQFLIQYYNGEERAKGNILERFSAQQFPDLHSELNLSSLELGDSALYFCASSVAGNTEAFFGQGTRLTVV.

This clonotype has ten or more counts. CDR3 coding DNA: TGTGCCATCAGTGAGTTCACAGGACCCAATCAGCCCCAGCATTTT. Amino acids: CAISEFTGPNQPQHF. The chain carries TRBV10-3 and TRBJ1-5; D might be TRBD1 (5 bases). Germline V gene lookup returns CDR1 ENHRY and CDR2 SYGVKD. V lost 1 base and J lost 3, with 10 bases in between. This CDR3 contains 15 residues.